The 27 T cell receptor beta chains listed next were all sequenced from one sample in a study of Ad26.COV2.S vaccination and SARS-CoV-2 variants. Generated by immunoSEQ multiplex PCR, the TCRdb table keeps only in-frame clones and is missing some. The profile shows roughly 400,000 clones, roughly 91% of them singletons. As to treatment: some 20 received Ad26.COV2.S at low or high dose, single or two shots; 5 received placebo; per-sample allocation not given. At day 63 after the first vaccine or placebo injection, samples were drawn. This specimen was peripheral blood, taken in a trial of Ad26.COV2.S vaccine versus placebo. The receptors come from a person between 18 and 65 years old who received the Ad26.COV2.S COVID-19 vaccine or a placebo.

This clone was seen a few times. The chain carries TRBV9 and TRBJ1-3, with D possibly being TRBD1 (5 bases). Germline lookup yields CDR1 SGDLS and CDR2 YYNGEE. The V gene lost 4 bases and the J gene lost 0 bases, with 14 bases spanning the gap. This CDR3 spans 16 amino acids. The CDR3, as DNA: TGTGCCAGCAGCCTGCTACCAGGGAGCTCTGGAAACACCATATATTTT. This translates into CASSLLPGSSGNTIYF.

Only one count was recorded for this clone. The V gene is TRBV30, the J gene TRBJ1-1, with no clear D. Trimming removed 4 bases at V and 1 base at J, with 7 bases between. The length of the CDR3 is 12 residues. Germline loops: CDR1 GTSNPN, CDR2 SVGIG (reference sequence). Written as DNA, the CDR3 is TGTGCCTGGACGGATACGAACACTGAAGCTTTCTTT. Translated, it gives CAWTDTNTEAFF.

The chain carries TRBV7-8 and TRBJ1-2; D unclear. This CDR3 is built from 12 residues. Germline lookup yields CDR1 SGHVS and CDR2 FQNEAQ. Trimming took off 5 bases at V and 7 bases at J, with 11 bases between the two ends. DNA of the CDR3: TGTGCCAGCAGCGGAGAGGGTGGTGGCTACACCTTC. This sequence encodes CASSGEGGGYTF.

V is TRBV6-2 or TRBV6-3 and J is TRBJ2-5, with a possible D match to TRBD1 (6 bases). CDR1 MNHEY and CDR2 SVGEGT come from the germline V gene. CDR3 length: 16 amino acids. V gave up 1 base and J gave up 2 bases, with 14 bases separating them. The CDR3 region is CASSYWSGHQQETQYF. The CDR3, as DNA: TGTGCCAGCAGTTACTGGTCGGGACACCAACAAGAGACCCAGTACTTC.

The V call is TRBV7-9, the J call TRBJ2-3; tentatively, D is TRBD1 or TRBD2 (5 bases each). The germline V gene has CDR1 SEHNR and CDR2 FQNEAQ (reference sequence). V dropped 1 base and J dropped 6 bases, with 23 bases sitting between them. The CDR3 is 18 amino acids. The CDR3 DNA is TGTGCCAGCAGCTTAGGGGGCCTAGCTGGACAACTGGGGGATACGCAGTATTTT. It is translated as CASSLGGLAGQLGDTQYF. The full variable domain, with the rest looked up from reference TRBV7-9 and TRBJ2-3, is DTGVSQNPRHKITKRGQNVTFRCDPISEHNRLYWYRQTLGQGPEFLTYFQNEAQLEKSRLLSDRFSAERPKGSFSTLEIQRTEQGDSAMYLCASSLGGLAGQLGDTQYFGPGTRLTVL.

This chain connects TRBV5-4 to TRBJ2-1, with D perhaps TRBD1 (6 bases). Trimming left V 4 bases short and J 6 bases short, with 14 bases between. The CDR3 consists of 14 residues. Germline values: CDR1 SGHNT, CDR2 YYREEE (reference sequence). As DNA, the CDR3 is TGTGCCAGCAGCCCTCCGGGACAACCCAATGAGCAGTTCTTC. Protein: CASSPPGQPNEQFF.

The chain recombines TRBV30 with TRBJ2-7, with 9 nucleotides matching TRBD2. The V gene's germline CDR1 is GTSNPN and CDR2 SVGIG (reference sequence). With V trimmed by 3 bases and J by 2 bases, 11 bases remained unmatched. The CDR3 is 16 residues long. The CDR3 sequence: CAWRGPRGLAPYEQYF. In nucleotides, the CDR3 is TGTGCCTGGAGAGGCCCCCGGGGACTAGCCCCCTACGAGCAGTACTTC.

The gene calls are TRBV5-1 and TRBJ2-7; weak D call: TRBD1 (5 bases). Trimming removed 6 bases from V and 5 bases from J, with 12 bases in between. Germline V gene sequence: CDR1 SGHRS, CDR2 YFSETQ. This CDR3 contains 12 residues. This CDR3 reads CASMTALDEQYF. The CDR3 nucleotides are TGCGCCAGCATGACAGCATTGGACGAGCAGTACTTC. The full variable domain, rest sourced from reference TRBV5-1 and TRBJ2-7, is KAGVTQTPRYLIKTRGQQVTLSCSPISGHRSVSWYQQTPGQGLQFLFEYFSETQRNKGNFPGRFSGRQFSNSRSEMNVSTLELGDSALYLCASMTALDEQYFGPGTRLTVT.

This clone appeared once. V usage is TRBV27 and J usage is TRBJ2-1; D may correspond to TRBD1 or TRBD2 (5 bases each). The germline CDR1 and CDR2 sequences are MNHEY and SMNVEV (reference sequence). The germline V and J ends were trimmed by 6 bases and 5 bases, with 20 bases remaining between them. This CDR3 region has 16 residues. This CDR3 is CASSPGTVRAHNEQFF. Here the CDR3 DNA reads TGTGCCAGCAGCCCGGGAACGGTCAGGGCGCACAATGAGCAGTTCTTC.

The chain links TRBV9 to TRBJ2-6; the D is unclear. Trimming removed 0 bases at V and 2 bases at J, with 6 bases between. Germline V gives CDR1 SGDLS, CDR2 YYNGEE. This CDR3 has 15 amino acids. CDR3 sequence (DNA): TGTGCCAGCAGCGTAGGTCAGGCTGGGGCCAACGTCCTGACTTTC. Its translation: CASSVGQAGANVLTF.

V is TRBV2 and J is TRBJ2-1; 12 positions match TRBD2. V lost 6 bases, J lost 2 bases, and 5 bases stayed unmatched. The CDR3 is 16 amino acids. The germline V gene has CDR1 SNHLY and CDR2 FYNNEI. The CDR3 DNA reads TGTGCCAGCAGCCCCGGACTAGCGGGAACCTACAATGAGCAGTTCTTC. Its protein is CASSPGLAGTYNEQFF.

V is TRBV7-2 and J is TRBJ2-3, with a tentative D call TRBD2 (6 bases). Germline values: CDR1 SGHTA, CDR2 FQGNSA. The CDR3 is 16 residues long. Trimming shortened V by 3 bases and J by 4 bases, and 17 bases separated the two germline ends. CDR3 DNA sequence: TGTGCCAGCAGCTTCAATAGTCCGGGAGTCTCAGATACGCAGTATTTT. This encodes CASSFNSPGVSDTQYF.

The gene calls are TRBV9 and TRBJ2-2, with TRBD2 matching 7 bases. This CDR3 is 14 amino acids long. Germline CDR1 SGDLS, CDR2 YYNGEE. The V and J ends lost 4 bases and 7 bases, in that order; junction bases with no gene match: 7. The CDR3 sequence: CASSHRSSGGELFF. The CDR3 DNA sequence: TGTGCCAGCAGCCACAGATCTAGCGGCGGGGAGCTGTTTTTT.

The V and J genes are TRBV7-9 and TRBJ1-1; D may be TRBD1 (5 bases). The CDR3 spans 14 residues. The germline V and J ends were trimmed by 0 bases and 5 bases, with 10 bases remaining between them. Germline V gene sequence: CDR1 SEHNR, CDR2 FQNEAQ (reference sequence). The CDR3 coding sequence is TGTGCCAGCAGCTTAGCATCCGGGGGAACTGAAGCTTTCTTT. This translates into CASSLASGGTEAFF. Supplemented by reference TRBV7-9 and TRBJ1-1, the full variable domain reads DTGVSQNPRHKITKRGQNVTFRCDPISEHNRLYWYRQTLGQGPEFLTYFQNEAQLEKSRLLSDRFSAERPKGSFSTLEIQRTEQGDSAMYLCASSLASGGTEAFFGQGTRLTVV.

The chain carries TRBV28 and TRBJ1-3, with 8 bases matching TRBD1. V trimming: 5 bases; J trimming: 0 bases; junction bases outside the gene matches: 9. The CDR3 runs 17 residues. Germline V gives CDR1 MDHEN, CDR2 SYDVKM. The CDR3 here is CASSNQGARPSGNTIYF. The CDR3 bases are TGTGCCAGCAGTAACCAGGGGGCGCGACCCTCTGGAAACACCATATATTTT.

This clone occurred many times. The CDR3 region is CASSFVLRAYEQYF. The CDR3 DNA is TGTGCCAGCAGCTTCGTATTGAGAGCCTACGAGCAGTACTTC. The chain links TRBV7-6 to TRBJ2-7, with unresolved D. Trimming cost V 3 bases and J 2 bases, with 11 bases left between them. The V gene's germline CDR1 is SGHVS and CDR2 FNYEAQ. The CDR3 runs to 14 residues.

This sequence joins TRBV9 and TRBJ2-5; 7 positions match TRBD1. CDR3 length: 15 amino acids. V was pared by 4 bases and J by 1 base, with 7 bases of the junction left unmatched. Germline V gene data show CDR1 as SGDLS and CDR2 as YYNGEE. The CDR3 loop reads CASSWQGTVQETQYF. The CDR3 nucleotides are TGTGCCAGCAGCTGGCAGGGGACAGTCCAAGAGACCCAGTACTTC. Complete variable domain (other parts from reference TRBV9 and TRBJ2-5): DSGVTQTPKHLITATGQRVTLRCSPRSGDLSVYWYQQSLDQGLQFLIQYYNGEERAKGNILERFSAQQFPDLHSELNLSSLELGDSALYFCASSWQGTVQETQYFGPGTRLLVL.

The rearrangement joins TRBV10-1 to TRBJ2-7; TRBD2 matches 13 bases. The CDR3 runs 19 residues. V lost 7 bases, J lost 4 bases, and 19 bases stayed unmatched. CDR1 is WNHNN and CDR2 is SYGVQD in the germline V gene (reference sequence). CDR3 loop: CASMTLTGLAGPPSYEQYF. The CDR3 DNA reads TGCGCCAGCATGACACTCACGGGACTAGCGGGACCCCCCTCTTACGAGCAGTACTTC.

A remark on this clone: This same CDR3 is encoded by further DNA sequences in the sample. The chain joins TRBV5-1 to TRBJ2-7, with D unresolved. Germline V gene lookup returns CDR1 SGHRS and CDR2 YFSETQ. This CDR3 has 11 residues. The V end was cut by 3 bases, the J end by 4 bases, with 5 bases between. Here the CDR3 DNA reads TGCGCCAGCAGCTCCGCGTACGAGCAGTACTTC. Translated: CASSSAYEQYF. The full variable domain, its missing parts supplied by reference TRBV5-1 and TRBJ2-7, is KAGVTQTPRYLIKTRGQQVTLSCSPISGHRSVSWYQQTPGQGLQFLFEYFSETQRNKGNFPGRFSGRQFSNSRSEMNVSTLELGDSALYLCASSSAYEQYFGPGTRLTVT.

The J gene is TRBJ2-5, the V gene TRBV19; 9 positions agree with TRBD2. J lost 3 bases, V lost 3 bases, and 11 bases had no gene match. The germline CDR1 and CDR2 sequences are LNHDA and SQIVND (reference sequence). The CDR3 length is 17 residues. CDR3 loop: CASSIPGLANLKETQYF. Here the CDR3 DNA reads TGTGCCAGTAGTATCCCTGGACTAGCGAATCTAAAAGAGACCCAGTACTTC.

The chain combines TRBV18 with TRBJ2-7; D not certain. The germline V gene has CDR1 KGHSH and CDR2 LQKENI. Trimming removed 3 bases at V and 7 bases at J, with 19 bases between. This CDR3 contains 15 residues. The CDR3 bases are TGTGCCAGCTCACCTGGTGGAACAATCCCTACGGAGCAGTACTTC. Its translation: CASSPGGTIPTEQYF.

V gene TRBV5-1 combines with J gene TRBJ2-5, with D perhaps matching TRBD1 (5 bases). The CDR3 covers 13 residues. The V and J ends lost 4 bases and 4 bases respectively, with 11 bases between them. The germline CDR1 and CDR2 sequences are SGHRS and YFSETQ. CDR3: CASSRQGSETQYF. CDR3 coding DNA: TGCGCCAGCAGCCGCCAGGGTTCAGAGACCCAGTACTTC.

The V gene is TRBV13, the J gene TRBJ2-1; no clear D gene. V lost 5 bases and J 0 bases, leaving 14 bases between the germline ends. The germline V gene encodes CDR1 PRHDT and CDR2 FYEKMQ (reference sequence). This CDR3 is built from 16 residues. The CDR3 DNA sequence: TGTGCCAGCAGCCGTAGATCCTGGAGCTCCTACAATGAGCAGTTCTTC. As protein: CASSRRSWSSYNEQFF.

The rearrangement uses TRBV24-1 and TRBJ2-5; 9 nucleotides match TRBD2. The CDR3 runs 16 residues. J gave up 5 bases and V 5 bases, and 11 bases lay outside the gene matches. Germline values: CDR1 KGHDR, CDR2 SFDVKD. CDR3 in DNA: TGTGCCACCAGTGGGTACGGCGGGAGGGCCGACGAGACCCAGTACTTC. Translated: CATSGYGGRADETQYF.

The CDR3 loop reads CASSLSSGGDGYTF. The DNA for the CDR3 is TGTGCCAGCAGTTTATCGTCCGGTGGCGATGGCTACACCTTC. The chain combines TRBV27 with TRBJ1-2; unclear D gene. V was trimmed by 0 bases and J by 6 bases, leaving 11 bases between them. CDR3 size: 14 residues. From germline, CDR1 is MNHEY and CDR2 SMNVEV (reference sequence).

The J gene is TRBJ2-3, the V gene TRBV28; D gene ambiguous. Between the trimmed V and J ends, which lost 2 bases and 3 bases, there was a span of 9 bases. This CDR3 is built from 14 residues. CDR1 and CDR2 from the germline V gene are MDHEN and SYDVKM. The CDR3: CASSLSLETDTQYF. CDR3 bases: TGTGCCAGCAGTTTAAGTCTTGAGACAGATACGCAGTATTTT.

The genes are TRBV9 and TRBJ1-3, with a weak D call TRBD1 (5 bases). This CDR3 region has 14 residues. V lost 2 bases and J 0 bases, leaving 6 bases between the germline ends. Germline V gene lookup returns CDR1 SGDLS and CDR2 YYNGEE. The CDR3 protein is CASSVTASGNTIYF. For the CDR3, the DNA is TGTGCCAGCAGCGTGACAGCCTCTGGAAACACCATATATTTT.